These T cell receptor beta chains were read from a single sample in a study of T cells in Graves' hyperthyroidism and ophthalmopathy. TCRdb called the multiplex PCR reads again in MiXCR, with one record for every CDR3 protein. This table has a few hundred thousand distinct CDR3 sequences, 15% to 19% appearing once. The sample comprised blood. These receptors were taken from a woman aged 18-29 years with Graves' hyperthyroidism that later progressed to Graves' ophthalmopathy. CDR3s include the opening cysteine and the closing phenylalanine or tryptophan. The order of the fields is J gene, clone size, D gene, V gene, CDR3 protein, CDR3 DNA. The D gene is left open where the match is weak. The size entry is marked missing in some rows and otherwise reads once, few, many or a size class.

J gene: TRBJ1-2; clone size: NA; D gene: TRBD1; V gene: TRBV19; CDR3 protein: CASNTGGSGYTF; CDR3 DNA: TGTGCCAGTAATACAGGGGGCTCTGGCTACACCTTC
J gene: TRBJ2-5; clone size: NA; D gene: TRBD2; V gene: TRBV24-1; CDR3 protein: CATSDRLAGGWGSQETQYF; CDR3 DNA: TGTGCCACCAGTGATCGACTAGCGGGAGGATGGGGCTCCCAAGAGACCCAGTACTTC
J gene: TRBJ2-1; clone size: few; D gene: NA; V gene: TRBV9; CDR3 protein: CASSVVGGDGEEQFF; CDR3 DNA: TGTGCCAGCAGCGTAGTTGGCGGCGATGGGGAGGAGCAGTTCTTC
J gene: TRBJ2-7; clone size: many; D gene: TRBD1; V gene: TRBV28; CDR3 protein: CASSLGGSGQGFSYEQYF; CDR3 DNA: TGTGCCAGCAGTCTGGGCGGATCGGGACAGGGATTCTCCTACGAGCAGTACTTC
J gene: TRBJ2-1; clone size: NA; D gene: TRBD2; V gene: TRBV6-6; CDR3 protein: CASSYWAGGFNEQFF; CDR3 DNA: TGTGCCAGCAGTTACTGGGCGGGAGGGTTCAATGAGCAGTTCTTC
J gene: TRBJ1-4; clone size: many; D gene: TRBD1; V gene: TRBV12-3/TRBV12-4; CDR3 protein: CASSQRQGSNEKLFF; CDR3 DNA: TGTGCCAGCAGTCAGAGACAGGGAAGTAATGAAAAACTGTTTTTT
J gene: TRBJ1-2; clone size: NA; D gene: NA; V gene: TRBV6-1; CDR3 protein: CASSPSGPWYGYTF; CDR3 DNA: TGTGCCAGCAGCCCCAGTGGACCTTGGTATGGCTACACCTTC
J gene: TRBJ1-2; clone size: many; D gene: NA; V gene: TRBV4-2; CDR3 protein: CASSQEGGIYGYTF; CDR3 DNA: TGTGCCAGCAGCCAAGAGGGAGGGATCTATGGCTACACCTTC
J gene: TRBJ1-5; clone size: few; D gene: NA; V gene: TRBV28; CDR3 protein: CASSFLHYQPQHF; CDR3 DNA: TGTGCCAGCAGTTTCTTACATTATCAGCCCCAGCATTTT
J gene: TRBJ2-1; clone size: NA; D gene: NA; V gene: TRBV4-1; CDR3 protein: CASSQDRGGYNEQFF; CDR3 DNA: TGCGCCAGCAGCCAAGATCGCGGCGGCTACAATGAGCAGTTCTTC
J gene: TRBJ2-3; clone size: NA; D gene: TRBD2; V gene: TRBV5-1; CDR3 protein: CASGLGTSGNSLGTDTQYF; CDR3 DNA: TGCGCCAGCGGACTGGGGACTAGCGGGAATAGCCTCGGCACAGATACGCAGTATTTT
J gene: TRBJ2-7; clone size: NA; D gene: TRBD1; V gene: TRBV29-1; CDR3 protein: CSVTGQGYEQYF; CDR3 DNA: TGCAGCGTCACGGGACAGGGTTACGAGCAGTACTTC
J gene: TRBJ2-5; clone size: many; D gene: NA; V gene: TRBV15; CDR3 protein: CATSRDRGRETQYF; CDR3 DNA: TGTGCCACCAGCAGAGATCGGGGGAGGGAGACCCAGTACTTC
J gene: TRBJ1-4; clone size: NA; D gene: NA; V gene: TRBV7-2; CDR3 protein: CASMVSATNEKLFF; CDR3 DNA: TGTGCCAGCATGGTCTCGGCAACTAATGAAAAACTGTTTTTT
J gene: TRBJ2-7; clone size: many; D gene: NA; V gene: TRBV28; CDR3 protein: CASSSEWRKYENSSYEQYF; CDR3 DNA: TGTGCCAGCAGCTCCGAGTGGCGTAAATACGAGAATAGCTCCTACGAGCAGTACTTC
J gene: TRBJ2-7; clone size: few; D gene: NA; V gene: TRBV20-1; CDR3 protein: CSRGAAGTRYDEQYF; CDR3 DNA: TGCAGCAGGGGGGCAGCCGGGACTAGATACGACGAGCAGTACTTC
J gene: TRBJ2-7; clone size: many; D gene: NA; V gene: TRBV28; CDR3 protein: CASSTDPGRNYEQYF; CDR3 DNA: TGTGCCAGCAGTACAGATCCGGGCCGTAACTACGAGCAGTACTTC
J gene: TRBJ1-4; clone size: few; D gene: NA; V gene: TRBV10-3; CDR3 protein: CAISESSGPLNEKLFF; CDR3 DNA: TGTGCCATCAGTGAGTCGAGTGGCCCGCTAAATGAAAAACTGTTTTTT
J gene: TRBJ2-4; clone size: once; D gene: NA; V gene: TRBV15; CDR3 protein: CATSGGAIQYF; CDR3 DNA: TGTGCCACCAGCGGGGGGGCAATTCAGTACTTC
J gene: TRBJ2-5; clone size: many; D gene: NA; V gene: TRBV6-1; CDR3 protein: CASNERRQGLETQYF; CDR3 DNA: TGTGCCAGCAACGAGAGAAGGCAGGGGTTGGAGACCCAGTACTTC
J gene: TRBJ1-1; clone size: many; D gene: TRBD1; V gene: TRBV5-5; CDR3 protein: CASSSTGTANTEAFF; CDR3 DNA: TGTGCCAGCAGCTCCACCGGGACAGCGAACACTGAAGCTTTCTTT
J gene: TRBJ2-7; clone size: many; D gene: TRBD1; V gene: TRBV14; CDR3 protein: CASSPQGASYEQYF; CDR3 DNA: TGTGCCAGCAGCCCTCAGGGGGCCTCCTACGAGCAGTACTTC
J gene: TRBJ1-2; clone size: many; D gene: NA; V gene: TRBV6-2/TRBV6-3; CDR3 protein: CASSSVPHQGYTF; CDR3 DNA: TGTGCCAGCAGCTCCGTCCCACATCAAGGCTACACCTTC
J gene: TRBJ2-7; clone size: many; D gene: TRBD2; V gene: TRBV29-1; CDR3 protein: CSVDWGSGSSEQYF; CDR3 DNA: TGCAGCGTTGATTGGGGTAGCGGGAGTTCCGAGCAGTACTTC
J gene: TRBJ2-3; clone size: few; D gene: TRBD2; V gene: TRBV5-4; CDR3 protein: CASSSSSGSTDTQYF; CDR3 DNA: TGTGCCAGCAGCTCGTCTAGCGGGAGCACAGATACGCAGTATTTT
J gene: TRBJ2-3; clone size: many; D gene: NA; V gene: TRBV28; CDR3 protein: CASSFLVVLGTDTQYF; CDR3 DNA: TGTGCCAGCAGTTTCTTGGTAGTCTTAGGAACAGATACGCAGTATTTT
J gene: TRBJ2-7; clone size: NA; D gene: NA; V gene: TRBV14; CDR3 protein: CASSQAPYPALYEQYF; CDR3 DNA: TGTGCCAGCAGCCAGGCCCCGTACCCTGCCCTCTACGAGCAGTACTTC
J gene: TRBJ2-1; clone size: NA; D gene: NA; V gene: TRBV7-9; CDR3 protein: CASSLVVGYYNEQFF; CDR3 DNA: TGTGCCAGCAGCTTAGTCGTCGGGTACTACAATGAGCAGTTCTTC
J gene: TRBJ2-7; clone size: NA; D gene: NA; V gene: TRBV28; CDR3 protein: CASSTGDHRAYEQYF; CDR3 DNA: TGTGCCAGCAGCACGGGGGACCACAGGGCCTACGAGCAGTACTTC
J gene: TRBJ2-5; clone size: NA; D gene: TRBD2; V gene: TRBV11-2; CDR3 protein: CASSLGVVVGGNQETQYF; CDR3 DNA: TGTGCCAGCAGCTTAGGGGTAGTCGTGGGAGGGAACCAAGAGACCCAGTACTTC
J gene: TRBJ2-7; clone size: few; D gene: TRBD1; V gene: TRBV29-1; CDR3 protein: CSVASDRGLTGEQYF; CDR3 DNA: TGCAGCGTTGCATCGGACAGGGGACTGACGGGCGAGCAGTACTTC
J gene: TRBJ2-1; clone size: NA; D gene: TRBD2; V gene: TRBV19; CDR3 protein: CASTSSGRLGNEQFF; CDR3 DNA: TGTGCCAGTACTTCTAGCGGACGGCTAGGGAATGAGCAGTTCTTC
J gene: TRBJ1-1; clone size: many; D gene: NA; V gene: TRBV3-1; CDR3 protein: CASSQVSYTEAFF; CDR3 DNA: TGTGCCAGCAGCCAGGTCAGCTACACTGAAGCTTTCTTT